This T cell receptor (beta chain) emerged from a study of blood T cell repertoires in COVID-19. About the research overall: Donors in the United States, Italy and Spain gave samples during acute or convalescent COVID-19. In each case, the material was cDNA or gDNA derived from T cells, B-cell-depleted T cells, or PBMCs.

How the authors handled the data: Cell counts per sample came from amplifying reference gene primers. The table came from immunoSEQ multiplex PCR; TCRdb's copy has only in-frame clones and leaves some out. That table furnishes V, J and clone size, whereas the DNA furnished D and trimming. The sample contains 150,000 to 200,000 clones, around 80% of which appear only once. Per the germline V gene, CDR1 is MNHEY and CDR2 is SVGAGI. This CDR3 is built from 13 residues. As to this clone: Germline is not matched at one junction end, which may reflect a read error.

This TCR derives from a woman aged 80 or over with acute or convalescent COVID-19. V usage is TRBV6-5 and J usage is TRBJ2-7; D unclear. Specimen: peripheral blood. The CDR3 nucleotides are TGTGCCAGCAGTGACTCACAGTCCTACGAGCAGTACTTC. Its translation is CASSDSQSYEQYF.